This record concerns one TCR beta chain sequence. From blood, roughly 250-500 ng of genomic DNA served as TRB template. TRB rearrangements were amplified by multiplex PCR with BIOMED2 TRB-A/B primers. TCRdb ran MiXCR on the multiplex PCR reads and lists one entry per CDR3 protein. The table lists 20,000 to 30,000 distinct CDR3 sequences, about 33% of them singletons. These data come from a study of T and B cells in COVID-19 patients. Across the study: In the active-infection cohort, about 90% of the roughly 20 patients had comorbidities linked to unfavorable COVID-19 outcome.

CDR3 size: 14 residues. V lost 10 bases and J lost 0, with 13 bases in between. Germline assignment: CDR1 MNHEY and CDR2 SVGAGI. Source material: blood. This sequence was found in a human donor who had recovered from COVID-19. This sequence joins TRBV6-5 and TRBJ2-1, with D possibly being TRBD2 (6 bases). CDR3 loop: CAIRPGSSYNEQFF. As DNA, the CDR3 is TGTGCCATCAGGCCCGGGAGCTCCTACAATGAGCAGTTCTTC.